This TCR beta chain was sequenced in a study of cytomegalovirus exposure and HLA in healthy donors. Per the germline V gene, CDR1 is SGHTA and CDR2 is FQGNSA. V lost 5 bases to trimming and J lost 5 bases; unmatched junction nucleotides: 8. The length of the CDR3 is 15 residues. Study-wide results and caveats: Earlier analysis looked at TCR beta V segments, and most were productive about 90% or about 30% of the time. Association of a missense DCLRE1C variant with TCR beta V- and J-gene trimming was reported in a later analysis. Among the sequence variants, a highly shared cluster was likely an artifact of sequencing. The authors later found HLA-associated TCR beta chains more clonally expanded than equally common others.

The PCR employed 60 Vbeta primers together with 13 Jbeta primers. Generated by immunoSEQ multiplex PCR, the TCRdb table keeps only in-frame clones and is missing some. Of about 130,000 clones listed, 65% to 80% were seen once; the top ten hold around 7%. Concerning this clone itself: What it binds is not known.

Sequencing was done on a sample of PBMCs. The J gene is TRBJ2-5, the V gene TRBV7-2; TRBD2 aligns across 10 bases. The TCR sequence derives from a man aged 25 to 45 in good health and CMV-seronegative. The CDR3 DNA is TGTGCCAGCAGCCGGACTAGCGGTGGGTTTGAGACCCAGTACTTC. Amino acids: CASSRTSGGFETQYF. The whole variable domain, filled in from reference TRBV7-2 and TRBJ2-5, reads GAGVSQSPSNKVTEKGKDVELRCDPISGHTALYWYRQSLGQGLEFLIYFQGNSAPDKSGLPSDRFSAERTGGSVSTLTIQRTQQEDSAVYLCASSRTSGGFETQYFGPGTRLLVL.